These T cell receptor beta chains were read from a single sample in a study of T cell responses to AZD1222 COVID-19 vaccine. The table came from immunoSEQ multiplex PCR; TCRdb's copy has only in-frame clones and leaves some out. This repertoire shows about 110,000 clones, 85% to 90% found once; its top ten account for 3% to 3.5%. The material was peripheral blood, obtained on day 0 of AZD1222 vaccination. The receptors stem from an adult in good health. CDR3s include the opening cysteine and the closing phenylalanine or tryptophan. The D gene is left open where the match is weak. Not every row has a clone size; where given, it reads once, few, many or a size class.

- | TRBD1 | TRBJ2-5 | TRBV6-2/TRBV6-3 | TGTGCCAGCAGTTACCGGACAACCCGACAGGGAGAGACCCAGTACTTC | CASSYRTTRQGETQYF
once | - | TRBJ1-2 | TRBV5-4 | TGTGCCAGCAGCTTGGAGGGGTTGACTTATGGCTACACCTTC | CASSLEGLTYGYTF
- | TRBD1 | TRBJ2-7 | TRBV10-3 | TGTGCCATCAGTGAGCAGGGACAGGGAATCGAGCAGTACTTC | CAISEQGQGIEQYF
- | TRBD1 | TRBJ1-1 | TRBV19 | TGTGCCAGTAGCCGGGACAGCCAGAACACTGAAGCTTTCTTT | CASSRDSQNTEAFF
- | TRBD1 | TRBJ2-5 | TRBV2 | TGTGCCAGCAGTGAAGTGGGACAGAGAGAAGTGACCCAGTACTTC | CASSEVGQREVTQYF
- | - | TRBJ1-1 | TRBV19 | TGTGCCAGTAGTATCGGGGGCGGGAGGGCTTTCTTT | CASSIGGGRAFF
- | TRBD1 | TRBJ1-5 | TRBV12-5 | TGTGCTAGTGGTTCGATGACAGGGTCCCTCTTATATAGCAATCAGCCCCAGCATTTT | CASGSMTGSLLYSNQPQHF
- | TRBD1 | TRBJ1-1 | TRBV9 | TGTGCCAGCAGCGTAGCCGGACAGGGGGCGCAGGGGGAGACTGAAGCTTTCTTT | CASSVAGQGAQGETEAFF
- | - | TRBJ1-1 | TRBV7-9 | TGTGCCAGCAGCTCCCCCGCGAACACTGAAGCTTTCTTT | CASSSPANTEAFF
- | - | TRBJ2-3 | TRBV2 | TGTGCCAGCAGTGAATGGGCCAGGGGAGGTGCAGATACGCAGTATTTT | CASSEWARGGADTQYF
- | - | TRBJ1-2 | TRBV29-1 | TGCAGCGTTGAGGTTAACTATGGCTACACCTTC | CSVEVNYGYTF
- | TRBD1 | TRBJ2-3 | TRBV5-1 | TGCGCCAGCAGCTTGGCGGACAGGGGAAGCACAGATACGCAGTATTTT | CASSLADRGSTDTQYF
- | - | TRBJ2-1 | TRBV7-2 | TGTGCCAGCAGCTTACATGGACCTGATTACAATGAGCAGTTCTTC | CASSLHGPDYNEQFF
- | - | TRBJ1-6 | TRBV30 | TGTGCCTGGAGACAGGGTTTCCCTCCATTGGTGAATTCACCCCTCCACTTT | CAWRQGFPPLVNSPLHF
- | - | TRBJ2-2 | TRBV30 | TGTGCCTGGAGTGTATGGGGGACCGGGGAGCTGTTTTTT | CAWSVWGTGELFF
- | - | TRBJ2-7 | TRBV5-6 | TGTGCCAGCAGCTTGGAGAGGCCTTTGGAGCAGTACTTC | CASSLERPLEQYF
- | TRBD2 | TRBJ2-2 | TRBV13 | TGTGCCAGCACCCCATCTAGCGGAAACACCGGGGAGCTGTTTTTT | CASTPSSGNTGELFF
once | TRBD1 | TRBJ2-5 | TRBV7-9 | TGTGCCAGCAGCTTGGGGGACAGGGGGCAAGAGACCCAGTACTTC | CASSLGDRGQETQYF
- | - | TRBJ1-3 | TRBV6-6 | TGTGCCAGCAGTTACTTAGTTAGCTCTGGAAACACCATATATTTT | CASSYLVSSGNTIYF
once | - | TRBJ1-1 | TRBV19 | TGTGCCAGTAGTACACAGGGTAACACTGAAGCTTTCTTT | CASSTQGNTEAFF
- | TRBD2 | TRBJ2-3 | TRBV12-5 | TGTGCTAGTGGGCCGGGACTAGTCACAGATACGCAGTATTTT | CASGPGLVTDTQYF
- | - | TRBJ1-2 | TRBV7-2 | TGTGCCAGCAGCTTAAGCGCGTTCTCTCAAATCGGGGGCTACACCTTC | CASSLSAFSQIGGYTF
- | - | TRBJ2-3 | TRBV7-6 | TGTGCCAGCAGCGAACCGCGGGACGCAGATACGCAGTATTTT | CASSEPRDADTQYF
- | TRBD1 | TRBJ1-4 | TRBV5-4 | TGTGCCAGCAGCTCGGACAGGCTAAATGAAAAACTGTTTTTT | CASSSDRLNEKLFF
- | TRBD1 | TRBJ1-2 | TRBV7-9 | TGTGCCAGCAGCCTCGGACAGGGTTATAGCTACACCTTC | CASSLGQGYSYTF
- | TRBD2 | TRBJ2-3 | TRBV30 | TGTGCCTGGAGTGGGGCGGGGGGGAGCACAGATACGCAGTATTTT | CAWSGAGGSTDTQYF
- | - | TRBJ1-2 | TRBV9 | TGTGCCAGCAGCCCAGCGGGCACTCCTAACTATGGCTACACCTTC | CASSPAGTPNYGYTF
- | - | TRBJ2-3 | TRBV7-3 | TGTGCCAGCAGCTCGGCCGGACCCCGTTTAGATACGCAGTATTTT | CASSSAGPRLDTQYF